The clone carrying this TCR beta chain was observed at least ten times. The data were obtained in a study of regulatory T cells in long-lasting Graves disease. iRepertoire HTBI primers and Arm-PCR of CDR3 regions built TCR beta libraries. TCRdb reprocessed the multiplex PCR reads via MiXCR and lists one record per CDR3 protein. The table lists approximately 560,000 distinct CDR3 sequences, approximately 16% of them singletons. Time point: newly diagnosed GD, antithyroid drugs for less than 3 months. PBMC RNA was the source of the TCR library. Patients met American Thyroid Association criteria for Graves' disease. Trimming removed 2 bases from V and 3 bases from J; junction bases left unmatched: 5. CDR1 and CDR2 (germline): SEHNR, FQNEAQ (reference sequence). The CDR3 loop spans 15 amino acids. These data also featured in a second study, about T cells in Graves' hyperthyroidism and ophthalmopathy.

This clonotype originated in a man aged 18-30 years with Graves disease. Here the sequenced sample was peripheral blood mononuclear cells (PBMCs), taken at new diagnosis, from a patient treated with antithyroid drugs. The chain joins TRBV7-9 to TRBJ2-7, with TRBD1 matching over 9 bases. CDR3 amino acids: CASSLTDRGGYEQYF. The DNA for the CDR3 is TGTGCCAGCAGCTTAACGGACAGGGGCGGCTACGAGCAGTACTTC.